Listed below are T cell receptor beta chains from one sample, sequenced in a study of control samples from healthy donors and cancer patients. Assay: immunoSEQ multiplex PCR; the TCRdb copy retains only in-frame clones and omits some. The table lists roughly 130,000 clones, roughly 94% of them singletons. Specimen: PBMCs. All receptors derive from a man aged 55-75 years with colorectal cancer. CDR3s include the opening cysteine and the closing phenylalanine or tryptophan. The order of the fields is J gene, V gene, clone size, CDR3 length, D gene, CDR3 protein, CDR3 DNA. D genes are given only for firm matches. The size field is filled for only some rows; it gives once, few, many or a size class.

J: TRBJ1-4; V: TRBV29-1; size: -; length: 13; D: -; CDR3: CSVEEGANEKLFF; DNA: TGCAGCGTTGAGGAGGGGGCTAATGAAAAACTGTTTTTT
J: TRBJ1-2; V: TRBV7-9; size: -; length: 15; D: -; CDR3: CASSLGGGPNYGYTF; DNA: TGTGCCAGCAGCTTAGGAGGGGGTCCGAACTATGGCTACACCTTC
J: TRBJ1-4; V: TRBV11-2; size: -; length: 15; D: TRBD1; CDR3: CASSSWTGSNEKLFF; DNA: TGTGCCAGCAGCTCTTGGACAGGTTCTAATGAAAAACTGTTTTTT
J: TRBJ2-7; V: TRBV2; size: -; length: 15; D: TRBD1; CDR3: CASRYRDRGLYEQYF; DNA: TGTGCCAGCAGATACCGGGACAGGGGGCTCTACGAGCAGTACTTC
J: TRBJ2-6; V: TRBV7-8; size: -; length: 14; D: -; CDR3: CASSLGSGANVLTF; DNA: TGTGCCAGCAGCTTAGGTTCTGGGGCCAACGTCCTGACTTTC
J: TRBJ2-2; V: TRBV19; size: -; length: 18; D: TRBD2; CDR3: CASSIGTSGGLNTGELFF; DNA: TGTGCCAGTAGTATTGGGACTAGCGGGGGGCTGAACACCGGGGAGCTGTTTTTT
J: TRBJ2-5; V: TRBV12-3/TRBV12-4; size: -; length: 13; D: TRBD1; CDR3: CASSFTGVETQYF; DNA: TGTGCCAGCAGTTTTACAGGGGTTGAGACCCAGTACTTC
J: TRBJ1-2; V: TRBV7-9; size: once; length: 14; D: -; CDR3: CASSARNRADGYTF; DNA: TGTGCCAGCAGCGCCCGAAACAGGGCCGATGGCTACACCTTC
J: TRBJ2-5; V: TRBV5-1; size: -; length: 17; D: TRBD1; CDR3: CASSAGTGGTHQETQYF; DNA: TGCGCCAGCAGCGCCGGGACAGGGGGAACCCACCAAGAGACCCAGTACTTC
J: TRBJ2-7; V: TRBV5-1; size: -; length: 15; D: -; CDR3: CASSLDGVPAFEQYF; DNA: TGCGCCAGCAGCTTGGATGGGGTACCCGCTTTTGAGCAGTACTTC
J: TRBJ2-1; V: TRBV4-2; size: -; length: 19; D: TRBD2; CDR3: CASSQGGSGGDSSYNEQFF; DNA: TGTGCCAGCAGCCAAGGGGGTAGCGGGGGCGACAGCTCCTACAATGAGCAGTTCTTC
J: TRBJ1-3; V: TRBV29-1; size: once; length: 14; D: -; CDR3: CSVGGRATGNTIYF; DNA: TGCAGCGTTGGGGGACGCGCAACTGGAAACACCATATATTTT
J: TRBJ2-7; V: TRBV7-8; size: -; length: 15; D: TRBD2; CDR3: CASSAQRGVWSEQYF; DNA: TGTGCCAGCAGCGCGCAGCGGGGAGTCTGGAGCGAGCAGTACTTC
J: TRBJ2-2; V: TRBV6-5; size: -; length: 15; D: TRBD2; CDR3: CASRNLREGTGELFF; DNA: TGTGCCAGCAGGAATCTCAGGGAGGGCACCGGGGAGCTGTTTTTT
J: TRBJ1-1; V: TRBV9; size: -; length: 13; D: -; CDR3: CASSQGVNTEAFF; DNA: TGTGCCAGCAGCCAGGGTGTGAACACTGAAGCTTTCTTT
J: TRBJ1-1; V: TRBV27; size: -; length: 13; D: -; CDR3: CASSLRSGDEAFF; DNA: TGTGCCAGCAGTTTAAGGTCGGGGGACGAAGCTTTCTTT
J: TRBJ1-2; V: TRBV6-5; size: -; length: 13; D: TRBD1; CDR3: CASSLQGARGYTF; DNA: TGTGCCAGCAGTCTACAGGGGGCGCGTGGCTACACCTTC